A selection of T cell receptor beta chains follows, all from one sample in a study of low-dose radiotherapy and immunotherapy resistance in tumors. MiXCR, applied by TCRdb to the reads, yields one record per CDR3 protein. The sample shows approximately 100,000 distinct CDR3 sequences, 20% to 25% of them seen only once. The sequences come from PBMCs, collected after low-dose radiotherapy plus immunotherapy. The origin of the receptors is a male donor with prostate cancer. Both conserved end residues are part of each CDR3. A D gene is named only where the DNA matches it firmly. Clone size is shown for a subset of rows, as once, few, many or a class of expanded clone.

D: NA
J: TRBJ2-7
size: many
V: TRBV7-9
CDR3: CASSRDHEQYF
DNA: TGTGCCAGCAGTCGAGACCACGAGCAGTACTTC

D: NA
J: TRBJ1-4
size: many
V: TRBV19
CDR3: CASSIGTADEKLFF
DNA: TGTGCCAGTAGTATCGGGACGGCGGATGAAAAACTGTTTTTT

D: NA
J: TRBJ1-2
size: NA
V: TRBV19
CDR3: CASTTPVAVGSYGYTF
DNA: TGTGCCAGTACTACCCCTGTCGCCGTCGGTAGCTATGGCTACACCTTC

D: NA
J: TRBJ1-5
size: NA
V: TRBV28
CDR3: CASSLHMDNQPQHF
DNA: TGTGCCAGCAGTTTACACATGGACAATCAGCCCCAGCATTTT

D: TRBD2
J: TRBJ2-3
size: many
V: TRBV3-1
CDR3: CASSLLARRGGSTDTQYF
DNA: TGTGCCAGCAGCCTCCTCGCCCGGCGGGGGGGATCCACAGATACGCAGTATTTT

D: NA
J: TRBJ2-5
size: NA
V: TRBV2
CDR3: CASNWPQETQYF
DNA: TGTGCCAGCAACTGGCCTCAAGAGACCCAGTACTTC

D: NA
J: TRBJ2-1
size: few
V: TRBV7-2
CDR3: CASSLRESWEQFF
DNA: TGTGCCAGCAGCTTAAGGGAATCCTGGGAGCAGTTCTTC

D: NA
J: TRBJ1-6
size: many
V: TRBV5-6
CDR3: CASRRQGGSPLHF
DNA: TGTGCCAGCAGGAGGCAGGGTGGTTCACCCCTCCACTTT

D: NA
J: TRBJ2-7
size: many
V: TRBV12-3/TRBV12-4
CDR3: CASSLGGNEQYF
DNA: TGTGCCAGCAGTTTAGGAGGAAACGAGCAGTACTTC

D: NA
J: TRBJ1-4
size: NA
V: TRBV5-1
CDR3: CASSPGTVATNEKLFF
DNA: TGCGCCAGCAGTCCCGGGACCGTTGCAACTAATGAAAAACTGTTTTTT

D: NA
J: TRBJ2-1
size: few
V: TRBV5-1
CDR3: CASSRPGSSYNEQFF
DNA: TGCGCCAGCAGCCGTCCGGGTTCGTCCTACAATGAGCAGTTCTTC

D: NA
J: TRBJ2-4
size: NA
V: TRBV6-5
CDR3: CASSPGRGAKNIQYF
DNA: TGTGCCAGCAGTCCGGGGCGGGGAGCCAAAAACATTCAGTACTTC

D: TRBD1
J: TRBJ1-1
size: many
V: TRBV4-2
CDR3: CASSQGGQGSVEAFF
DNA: TGTGCCAGCAGCCAAGGCGGACAGGGGAGTGTTGAAGCTTTCTTT

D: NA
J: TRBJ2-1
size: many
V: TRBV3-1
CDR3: CASSPSLVRDEQFF
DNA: TGTGCCAGCAGCCCCTCTCTAGTGCGGGATGAGCAGTTCTTC

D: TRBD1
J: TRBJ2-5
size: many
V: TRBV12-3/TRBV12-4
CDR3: CASSSLRGRTETQYF
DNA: TGTGCCAGCAGTTCGCTCAGGGGGCGGACGGAGACCCAGTACTTC

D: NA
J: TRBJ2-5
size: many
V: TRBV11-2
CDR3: CASSLGSGGLETQYF
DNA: TGTGCCAGCAGCTTAGGATCTGGGGGGCTAGAGACCCAGTACTTC

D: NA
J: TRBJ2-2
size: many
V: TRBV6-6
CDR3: CASSYPPGQTGELFF
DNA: TGTGCCAGCAGTTACCCTCCCGGGCAAACGGGGGAGCTGTTTTTT

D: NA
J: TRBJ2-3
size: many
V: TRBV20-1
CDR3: CSARGVDGTSTSTDTQYF
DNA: TGCAGTGCTAGAGGGGTTGATGGGACTTCCACTAGCACAGATACGCAGTATTTT

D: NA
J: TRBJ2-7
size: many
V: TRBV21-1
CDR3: CASSKEGGPSSYEQYF
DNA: TGTGCCAGCAGCAAAGAGGGAGGGCCTAGCTCCTACGAGCAGTACTTC

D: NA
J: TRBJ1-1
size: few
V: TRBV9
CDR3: CASRSPGVNTEAFF
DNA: TGTGCCAGCAGGTCGCCGGGTGTGAACACTGAAGCTTTCTTT

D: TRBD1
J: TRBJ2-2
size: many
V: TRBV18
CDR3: CASSPQGNTLTGELFF
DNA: TGTGCCAGCTCTCCACAGGGGAATACCCTCACCGGGGAGCTGTTTTTT

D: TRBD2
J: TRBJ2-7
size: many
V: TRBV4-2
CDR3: CASSQDGGLAGEQYF
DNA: TGTGCCAGCAGCCAAGATGGGGGACTAGCGGGCGAGCAGTACTTC

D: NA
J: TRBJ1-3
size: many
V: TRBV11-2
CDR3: CASSQGDSGNTIYF
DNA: TGTGCCAGCAGCCAAGGGGATTCTGGAAACACCATATATTTT

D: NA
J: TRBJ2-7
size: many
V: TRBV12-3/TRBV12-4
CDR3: CASSFRGAPYEQYF
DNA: TGTGCCAGCAGTTTTAGGGGGGCCCCCTACGAGCAGTACTTC

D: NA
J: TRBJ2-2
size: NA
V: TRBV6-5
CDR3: CASTRDGSGTGELFF
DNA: TGTGCCAGCACCCGTGATGGGAGCGGCACCGGGGAGCTGTTTTTT

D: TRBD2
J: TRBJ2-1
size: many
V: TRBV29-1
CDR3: CSVQRGGNEQFF
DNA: TGCAGCGTGCAACGGGGGGGTAATGAGCAGTTCTTC

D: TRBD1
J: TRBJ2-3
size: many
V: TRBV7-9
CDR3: CASSPRGQGAGNTQYF
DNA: TGTGCCAGCAGCCCCCGCGGGCAGGGGGCGGGAAATACGCAGTATTTT

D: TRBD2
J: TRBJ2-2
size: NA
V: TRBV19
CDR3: CASSRLARNTGELFF
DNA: TGTGCCAGTTCCAGACTAGCTAGGAACACCGGGGAGCTGTTTTTT

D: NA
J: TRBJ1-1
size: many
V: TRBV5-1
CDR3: CASSLVAGETEAFF
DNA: TGCGCCAGCAGCTTGGTGGCAGGGGAAACTGAAGCTTTCTTT

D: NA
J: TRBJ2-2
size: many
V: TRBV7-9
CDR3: CASSLGFTGELFF
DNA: TGTGCCAGCAGCTTAGGTTTCACCGGGGAGCTGTTTTTT

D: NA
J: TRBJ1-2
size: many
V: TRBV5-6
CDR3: CASSLRGFGVGYGYTF
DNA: TGTGCCAGCAGCTTGCGGGGGTTCGGGGTAGGCTATGGCTACACCTTC

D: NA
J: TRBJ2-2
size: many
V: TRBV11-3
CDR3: CASSLITGELFF
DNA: TGTGCCAGCAGCTTAATTACCGGGGAGCTGTTTTTT

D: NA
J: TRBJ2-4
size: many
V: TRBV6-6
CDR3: CASSYPGGAKNIQYF
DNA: TGTGCCAGCAGTTACCCTGGAGGAGCCAAAAACATTCAGTACTTC

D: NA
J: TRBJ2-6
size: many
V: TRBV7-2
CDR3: CASSFGGSGANVLTF
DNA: TGTGCCAGCAGCTTTGGGGGGTCTGGGGCCAACGTCCTGACTTTC

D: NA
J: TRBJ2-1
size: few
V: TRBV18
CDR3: CASSPPLGDEQFF
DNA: TGTGCCAGCTCACCCCCATTAGGTGATGAGCAGTTCTTC

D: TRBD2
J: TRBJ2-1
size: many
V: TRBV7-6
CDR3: CASSPLTSGGARNEQFF
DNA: TGTGCCAGCAGCCCCCTGACTAGCGGGGGGGCCCGAAATGAGCAGTTCTTC

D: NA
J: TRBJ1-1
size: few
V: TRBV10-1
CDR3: CASSGNRNTEAFF
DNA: TGCGCCAGCAGTGGAAACCGGAACACTGAAGCTTTCTTT

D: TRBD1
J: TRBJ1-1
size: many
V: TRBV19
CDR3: CASSYNDRGGAEAFF
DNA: TGTGCCAGTAGTTATAACGACAGGGGCGGGGCTGAAGCTTTCTTT

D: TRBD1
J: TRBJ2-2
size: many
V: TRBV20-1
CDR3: CSARVRRTGYTGELFF
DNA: TGCAGTGCTAGAGTTAGGAGGACAGGGTACACCGGGGAGCTGTTTTTT

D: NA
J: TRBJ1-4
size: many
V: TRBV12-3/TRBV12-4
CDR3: CASSLSTNEKLFF
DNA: TGTGCCAGCAGCTTGTCAACTAATGAAAAACTGTTTTTT

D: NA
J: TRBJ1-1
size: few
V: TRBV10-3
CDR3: CAISVGGWGTEAFF
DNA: TGTGCCATCAGTGTCGGGGGCTGGGGCACTGAAGCTTTCTTT